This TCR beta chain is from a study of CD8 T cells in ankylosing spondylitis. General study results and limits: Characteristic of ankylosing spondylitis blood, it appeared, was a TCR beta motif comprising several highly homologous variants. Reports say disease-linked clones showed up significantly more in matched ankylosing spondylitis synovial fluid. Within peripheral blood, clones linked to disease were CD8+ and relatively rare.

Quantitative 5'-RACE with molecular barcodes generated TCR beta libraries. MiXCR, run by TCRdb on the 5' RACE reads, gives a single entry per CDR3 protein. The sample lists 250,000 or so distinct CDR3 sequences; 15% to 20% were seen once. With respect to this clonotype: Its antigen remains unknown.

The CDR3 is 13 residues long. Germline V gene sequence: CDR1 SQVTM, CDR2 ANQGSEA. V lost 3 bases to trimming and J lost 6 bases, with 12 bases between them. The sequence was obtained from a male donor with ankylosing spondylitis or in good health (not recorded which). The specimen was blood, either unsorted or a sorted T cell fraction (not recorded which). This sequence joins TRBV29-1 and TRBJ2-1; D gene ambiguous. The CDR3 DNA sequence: TGCAGCGTTGATGCCGACCCCTCCAATGAGCAGTTCTTC. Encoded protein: CSVDADPSNEQFF.